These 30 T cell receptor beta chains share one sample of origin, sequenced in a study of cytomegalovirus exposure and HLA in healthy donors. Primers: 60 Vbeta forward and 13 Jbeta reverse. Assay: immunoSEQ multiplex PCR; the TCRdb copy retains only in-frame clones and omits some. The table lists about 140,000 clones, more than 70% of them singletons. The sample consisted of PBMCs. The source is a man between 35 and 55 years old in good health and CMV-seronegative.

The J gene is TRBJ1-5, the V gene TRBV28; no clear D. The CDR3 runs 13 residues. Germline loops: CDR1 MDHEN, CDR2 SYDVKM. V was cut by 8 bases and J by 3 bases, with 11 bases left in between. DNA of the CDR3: TGTGCCAGCGTGGCGGCAATCAATCAGCCCCAGCATTTT. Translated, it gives CASVAAINQPQHF.

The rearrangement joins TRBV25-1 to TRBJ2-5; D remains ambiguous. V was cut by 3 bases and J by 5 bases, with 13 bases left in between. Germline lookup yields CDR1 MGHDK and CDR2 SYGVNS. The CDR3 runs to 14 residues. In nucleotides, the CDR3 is TGTGCCAGCAGTGACCCTTCGCGAACGGAGACCCAGTACTTC. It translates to CASSDPSRTETQYF.

The CDR3 loop reads CAISESGTASNYGYTF. CDR3 coding DNA: TGTGCCATCAGTGAGTCGGGTACAGCCTCTAACTATGGCTACACCTTC. This chain joins TRBV10-3 and TRBJ1-2, with D unclear. CDR3 size: 16 residues. Trimming removed 0 bases at V and 0 bases at J, with 11 bases between. Germline assignment: CDR1 ENHRY and CDR2 SYGVKD.

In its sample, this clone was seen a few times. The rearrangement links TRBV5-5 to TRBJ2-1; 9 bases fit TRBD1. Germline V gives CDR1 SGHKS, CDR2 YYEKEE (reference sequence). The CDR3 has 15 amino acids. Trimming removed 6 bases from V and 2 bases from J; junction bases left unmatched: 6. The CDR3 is CASTSGTGTYNEQFF. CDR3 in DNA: TGTGCCAGCACATCCGGGACAGGGACCTACAATGAGCAGTTCTTC. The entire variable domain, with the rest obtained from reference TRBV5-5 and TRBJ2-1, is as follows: DAGVTQSPTHLIKTRGQQVTLRCSPISGHKSVSWYQQVLGQGPQFIFQYYEKEERGRGNFPDRFSARQFPNYSSELNVNALLLGDSALYLCASTSGTGTYNEQFFGPGTRLTVL.

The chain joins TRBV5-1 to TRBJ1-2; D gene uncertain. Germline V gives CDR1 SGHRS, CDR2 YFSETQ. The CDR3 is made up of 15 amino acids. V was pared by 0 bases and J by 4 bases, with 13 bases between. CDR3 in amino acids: CASSLEIPPVYGYTF. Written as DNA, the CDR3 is TGCGCCAGCAGCTTGGAAATTCCCCCTGTCTATGGCTACACCTTC.

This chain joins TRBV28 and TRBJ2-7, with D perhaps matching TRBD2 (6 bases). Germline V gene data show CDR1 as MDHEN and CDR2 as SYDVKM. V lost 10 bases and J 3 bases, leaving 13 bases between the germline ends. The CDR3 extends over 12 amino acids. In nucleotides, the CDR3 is TGTGCCACACTCGGACTAAACTACGAGCAGTACTTC. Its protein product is CATLGLNYEQYF.

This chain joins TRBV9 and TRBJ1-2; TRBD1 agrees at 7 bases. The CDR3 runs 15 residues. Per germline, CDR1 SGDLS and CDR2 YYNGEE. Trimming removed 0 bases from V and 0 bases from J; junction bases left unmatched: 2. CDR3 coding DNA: TGTGCCAGCAGCGTAGGAGGGGGCGCTAACTATGGCTACACCTTC. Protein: CASSVGGGANYGYTF.

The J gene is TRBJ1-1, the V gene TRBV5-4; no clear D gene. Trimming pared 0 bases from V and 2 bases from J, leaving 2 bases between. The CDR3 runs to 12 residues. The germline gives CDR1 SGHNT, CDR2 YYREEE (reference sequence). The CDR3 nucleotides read TGTGCCAGCAGCTTGGCTAACACTGAAGCTTTCTTT. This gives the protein CASSLANTEAFF.

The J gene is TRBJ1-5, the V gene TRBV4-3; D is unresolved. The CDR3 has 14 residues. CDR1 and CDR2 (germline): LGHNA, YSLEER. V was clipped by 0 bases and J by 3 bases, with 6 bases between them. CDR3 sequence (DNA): TGCGCCAGCAGCCAAGATTCAGTCAATCAGCCCCAGCATTTT. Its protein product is CASSQDSVNQPQHF.

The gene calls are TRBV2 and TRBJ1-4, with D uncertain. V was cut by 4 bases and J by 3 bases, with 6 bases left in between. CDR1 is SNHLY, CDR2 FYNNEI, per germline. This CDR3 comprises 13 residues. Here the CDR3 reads CASSGRSNEKLFF. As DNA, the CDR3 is TGTGCCAGCAGTGGGAGATCTAATGAAAAACTGTTTTTT.

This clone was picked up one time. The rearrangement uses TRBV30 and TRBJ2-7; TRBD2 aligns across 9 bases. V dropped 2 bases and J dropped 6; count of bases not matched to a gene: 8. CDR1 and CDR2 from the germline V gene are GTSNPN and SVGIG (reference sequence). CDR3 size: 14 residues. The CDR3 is CAWSRPGLALEQYF. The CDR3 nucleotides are TGTGCCTGGAGTCGCCCGGGACTAGCACTCGAGCAGTACTTC.

The CDR3 spells CASSPTEETQYF. For the CDR3, the DNA is TGTGCCAGCAGCCCTACCGAGGAGACCCAGTACTTC. V usage is TRBV7-9 and J usage is TRBJ2-5; D is ambiguous. Germline V gene sequence: CDR1 SEHNR, CDR2 FQNEAQ (reference sequence). The CDR3 extends over 12 amino acids. V dropped 5 bases and J dropped 5 bases, with 9 bases sitting between them.

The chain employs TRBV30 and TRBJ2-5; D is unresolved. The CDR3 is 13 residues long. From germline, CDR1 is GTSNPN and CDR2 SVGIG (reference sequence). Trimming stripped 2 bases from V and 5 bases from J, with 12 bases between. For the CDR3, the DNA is TGTGCCTGGAGTACCGGTCCCGCGGAGACCCAGTACTTC. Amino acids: CAWSTGPAETQYF.

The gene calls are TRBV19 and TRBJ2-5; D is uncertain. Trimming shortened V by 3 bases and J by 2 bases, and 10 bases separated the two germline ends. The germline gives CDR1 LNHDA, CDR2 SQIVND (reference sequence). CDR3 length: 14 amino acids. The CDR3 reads CASSMVEWQETQYF. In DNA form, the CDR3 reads TGTGCCAGTAGTATGGTAGAATGGCAAGAGACCCAGTACTTC.

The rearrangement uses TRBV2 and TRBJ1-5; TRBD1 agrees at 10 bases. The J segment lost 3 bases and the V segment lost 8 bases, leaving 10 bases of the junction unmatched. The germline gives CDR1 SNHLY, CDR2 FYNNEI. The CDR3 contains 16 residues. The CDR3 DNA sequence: TGTGCCAGCCTCGGGACAGGGGCGAGGTTCAATCAGCCCCAGCATTTT. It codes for CASLGTGARFNQPQHF.

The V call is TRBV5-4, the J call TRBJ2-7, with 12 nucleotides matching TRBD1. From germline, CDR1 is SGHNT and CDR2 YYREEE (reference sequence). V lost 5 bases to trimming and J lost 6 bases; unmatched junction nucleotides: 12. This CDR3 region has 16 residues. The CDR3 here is CASRNPPGQGASEQYF. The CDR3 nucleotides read TGTGCCAGCAGGAATCCTCCGGGACAGGGGGCTTCCGAGCAGTACTTC.

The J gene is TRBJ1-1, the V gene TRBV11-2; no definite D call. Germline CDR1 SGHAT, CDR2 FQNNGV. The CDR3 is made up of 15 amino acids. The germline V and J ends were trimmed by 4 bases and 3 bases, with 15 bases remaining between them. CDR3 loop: CASSSREAWYTEAFF. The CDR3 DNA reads TGTGCCAGCAGCTCCCGCGAGGCTTGGTACACTGAAGCTTTCTTT.

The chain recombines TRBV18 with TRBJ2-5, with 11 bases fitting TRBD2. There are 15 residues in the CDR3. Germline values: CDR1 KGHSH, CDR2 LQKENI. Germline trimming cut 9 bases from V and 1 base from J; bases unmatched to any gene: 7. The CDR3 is CASHPGTSGQETQYF. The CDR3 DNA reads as TGTGCCAGTCACCCCGGGACTAGCGGCCAAGAGACCCAGTACTTC.

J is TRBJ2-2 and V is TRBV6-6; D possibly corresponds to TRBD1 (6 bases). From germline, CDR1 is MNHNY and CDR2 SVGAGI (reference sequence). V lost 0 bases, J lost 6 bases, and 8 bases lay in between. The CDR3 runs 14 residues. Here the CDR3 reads CASSYSTGPGELFF. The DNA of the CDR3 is TGTGCCAGCAGTTACTCGACAGGTCCCGGGGAGCTGTTTTTT.

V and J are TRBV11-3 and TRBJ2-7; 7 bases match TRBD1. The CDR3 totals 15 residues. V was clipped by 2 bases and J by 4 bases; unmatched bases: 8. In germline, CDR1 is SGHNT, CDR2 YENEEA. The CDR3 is CASSLPPTGSYEQYF. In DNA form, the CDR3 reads TGTGCCAGCAGCTTACCCCCGACAGGGTCTTACGAGCAGTACTTC.

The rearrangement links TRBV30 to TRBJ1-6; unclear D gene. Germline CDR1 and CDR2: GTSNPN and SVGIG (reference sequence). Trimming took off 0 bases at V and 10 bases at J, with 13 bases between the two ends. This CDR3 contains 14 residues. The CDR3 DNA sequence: TGTGCCTGGAGTGTATTGGTAGAAGAATCACCCCTCCACTTT. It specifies CAWSVLVEESPLHF. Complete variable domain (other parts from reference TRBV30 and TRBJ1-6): SQTIHQWPATLVQPVGSPLSLECTVEGTSNPNLYWYRQAAGRGLQLLFYSVGIGQISSEVPQNLSASRPQDRQFILSSKKLLLSDSGFYLCAWSVLVEESPLHFGNGTRLTVT.

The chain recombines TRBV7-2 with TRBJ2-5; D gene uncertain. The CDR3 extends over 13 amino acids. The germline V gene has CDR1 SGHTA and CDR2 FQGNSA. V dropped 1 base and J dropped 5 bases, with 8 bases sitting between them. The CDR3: CASSLDSVETQYF. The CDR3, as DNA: TGTGCCAGCAGCTTAGACTCGGTGGAGACCCAGTACTTC.

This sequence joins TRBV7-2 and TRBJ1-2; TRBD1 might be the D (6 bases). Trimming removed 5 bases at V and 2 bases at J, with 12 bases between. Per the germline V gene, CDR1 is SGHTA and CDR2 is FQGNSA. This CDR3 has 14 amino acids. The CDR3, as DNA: TGTGCCAGCAGCACGGGACACAGCAACTATGGCTACACCTTC. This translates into CASSTGHSNYGYTF.

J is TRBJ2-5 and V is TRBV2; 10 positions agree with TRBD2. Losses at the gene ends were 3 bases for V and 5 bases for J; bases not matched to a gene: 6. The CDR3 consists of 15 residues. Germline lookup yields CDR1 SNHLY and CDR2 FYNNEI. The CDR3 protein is CASSDPAGGRETQYF. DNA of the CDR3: TGTGCCAGCAGTGACCCAGCGGGAGGGCGGGAGACCCAGTACTTC.

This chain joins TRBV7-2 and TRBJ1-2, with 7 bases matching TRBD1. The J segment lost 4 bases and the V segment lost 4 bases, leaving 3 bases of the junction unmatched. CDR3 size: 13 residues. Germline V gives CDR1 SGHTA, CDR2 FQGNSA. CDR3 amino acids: CASSSGQRYGYTF. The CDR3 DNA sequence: TGTGCCAGCAGCTCGGGACAGCGCTATGGCTACACCTTC.

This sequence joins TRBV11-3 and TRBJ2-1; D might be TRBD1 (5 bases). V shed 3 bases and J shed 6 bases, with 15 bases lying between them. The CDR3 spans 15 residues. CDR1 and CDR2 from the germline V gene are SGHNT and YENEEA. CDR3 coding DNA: TGTGCCAGCAGCTTGGATCTGGGGCCGGCCAATGAGCAGTTCTTC. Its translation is CASSLDLGPANEQFF.

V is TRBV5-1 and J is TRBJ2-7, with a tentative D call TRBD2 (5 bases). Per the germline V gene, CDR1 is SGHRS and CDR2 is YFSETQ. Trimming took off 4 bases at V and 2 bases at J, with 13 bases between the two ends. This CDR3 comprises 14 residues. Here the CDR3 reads CASSPEDSPYEQYF. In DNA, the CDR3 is TGCGCCAGCAGCCCCGAGGACTCACCCTACGAGCAGTACTTC.

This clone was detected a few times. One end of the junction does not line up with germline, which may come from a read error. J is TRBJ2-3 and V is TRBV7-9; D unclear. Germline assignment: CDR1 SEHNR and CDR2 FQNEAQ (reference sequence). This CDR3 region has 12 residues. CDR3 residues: CSSSSLGDTQYF. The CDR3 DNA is TGTTCCAGCAGTTCCCTAGGAGATACGCAGTATTTT.

CDR3 region: CASSPSSGRDYEQYF. CDR3 DNA: TGTGCCAGCAGCCCCTCTAGCGGGAGGGACTACGAGCAGTACTTC. The chain employs TRBV5-4 and TRBJ2-7, with 12 bases aligning to TRBD2. The CDR3 is 15 residues long. With 4 bases clipped from V and 3 bases from J, the junction kept 5 bases outside the gene matches. The germline CDR1 and CDR2 sequences are SGHNT and YYREEE (reference sequence).

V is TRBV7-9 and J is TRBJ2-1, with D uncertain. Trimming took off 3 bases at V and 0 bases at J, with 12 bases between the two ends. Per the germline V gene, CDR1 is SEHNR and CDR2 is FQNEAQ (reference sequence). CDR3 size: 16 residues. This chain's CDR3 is CASSLGSLSSYNEQFF. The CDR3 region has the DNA TGTGCCAGCAGCTTGGGCTCCCTCAGCTCCTACAATGAGCAGTTCTTC.